These 10 T cell receptor beta chains were sequenced from one sample in a study of blood T cell repertoires in COVID-19. The assay was immunoSEQ multiplex PCR, and TCRdb's table has in-frame clones only and misses some. This sample has 90,000 to 150,000 clones, with less than 85% found just once. Specimen: peripheral blood. The source of these receptors is a human donor with acute or convalescent COVID-19. The donor label of this sample is uncertain.

The CDR3 loop is CASSSGQENSPLHF. For the CDR3, the DNA is TGTGCCAGCAGTTCGGGACAGGAAAATTCACCCCTCCACTTT. This chain links TRBV28 with TRBJ1-6, with 8 bases that match TRBD1. CDR1 is MDHEN and CDR2 is SYDVKM in the germline V gene. The trim removed 4 bases at V and 7 bases at J, leaving 3 bases unmatched. This CDR3 has 14 residues.

This clone was picked up a small number of times. The chain is built from TRBV3-1 (or the pseudogene TRBV3-2) and TRBJ1-1; TRBD1 aligns across 9 bases. The junction had 8 bases not matched to a gene; V was cut back by 4 bases and J by 5 bases. Germline V gene lookup returns CDR1 LGHDT and CDR2 YNNKEL (reference sequence). This CDR3 spans 15 amino acids. The CDR3 region is CASSPGQGVRTEAFF. The CDR3 bases are TGTGCCAGCAGCCCGGGACAGGGAGTAAGAACTGAAGCTTTCTTT.

CDR3 residues: CASSYSNLGGQETQYF. The CDR3 DNA follows: TGTGCCAGCAGTTACTCGAACTTGGGGGGCCAAGAGACCCAGTACTTC. The chain joins TRBV6-5 to TRBJ2-5, with a possible D match to TRBD2 (6 bases). From germline, CDR1 is MNHEY and CDR2 SVGAGI. V was pared by 0 bases and J by 1 base, with 12 bases between. CDR3 size: 16 residues.

V usage is TRBV4-1 and J usage is TRBJ2-7; 9 nucleotides agree with TRBD1. CDR1 MGHRA and CDR2 YSYEKL come from the germline V gene. J was trimmed by 5 bases and V by 3 bases; bases with no gene match: 14. The CDR3 length is 17 residues. DNA for the CDR3: TGCGCCAGCAGCCATCTATACTCCCGGGACAGGGAGCACGAGCAGTACGTC. Protein product: CASSHLYSRDREHEQYV.

This clone was counted at least ten times. This chain uses TRBV4-1 with TRBJ2-5; 9 bases are a match to TRBD1. Trimming took 8 bases from V and 5 from J; bases not matched to a gene: 12. Germline loops: CDR1 MGHRA, CDR2 YSYEKL. This CDR3 contains 15 residues. CDR3 amino acids: CASGNGGQGTETQYF. In DNA, the CDR3 is TGCGCCAGCGGAAACGGGGGACAGGGAACGGAGACCCAGTACTTC.

The chain links TRBV7-8 to TRBJ2-2; a possible D gene is TRBD1 (7 bases). CDR1 and CDR2 (germline): SGHVS, FQNEAQ. The CDR3 contains 16 residues. V dropped 1 base and J dropped 4 bases, with 13 bases sitting between them. In DNA, the CDR3 is TGTGCCAGCAGCTTAGGGCAGGGGGGAGTCACCGGGGAGCTGTTTTTT. Translated, it gives CASSLGQGGVTGELFF.

The rearrangement uses TRBV28 and TRBJ2-7; 9 bases line up with TRBD2. This CDR3 is 15 amino acids long. J lost 3 bases, V lost 7 bases, and 10 bases had no gene match. The germline CDR1 and CDR2 sequences are MDHEN and SYDVKM. For the CDR3, the DNA is TGTGCCAGCATCACGGGGGCTAGCGGGGACTACGAGCAGTACTTC. It is translated as CASITGASGDYEQYF.

DNA for the CDR3: TGTGCCAGTCGGACAGGGGACCGGCCCCAGCATTTT. Amino acids: CASRTGDRPQHF. The chain joins TRBV27 to TRBJ1-5; TRBD1 matches at 9 bases. After removal of 9 bases from V and 9 bases from J, the junction contained 6 bases not matched to a gene. The CDR3 contains 12 residues. CDR1 MNHEY and CDR2 SMNVEV come from the germline V gene (reference sequence).

V usage is TRBV6-6 and J usage is TRBJ1-2, with 10 nucleotides matching TRBD1. Trimming at V came to 0 bases and at J to 3 bases, leaving 4 bases not matched to a gene. Germline CDR1 and CDR2: MNHNY and SVGAGI (reference sequence). The CDR3 runs to 16 residues. CDR3 protein: CASSYSRDRGHYGYTF. CDR3 in DNA: TGTGCCAGCAGTTACTCGAGGGACAGGGGCCACTATGGCTACACCTTC.

The chain is built from TRBV5-6 and TRBJ2-5; D is ambiguous. Germline CDR1 SGHDT, CDR2 YYEEEE. The CDR3 runs to 14 residues. Deletions cut 4 bases from V and 5 bases from J, with 15 bases between. This CDR3 is CASSIPLRWETQYF. The CDR3 region has the DNA TGTGCCAGCAGCATACCACTACGTTGGGAGACCCAGTACTTC.